What follows are 26 T cell receptor beta chains derived from one specimen sequenced in a study of blood T cells in healthy people across ages. A second about 7 to 12 cycle PCR used barcoded and J-beta primers. TCRdb re-derived calls from the 5' RACE reads in MiXCR, one entry per CDR3 protein. This table has about 1.4 million distinct CDR3 sequences, approximately 59% appearing once. Sequencing was carried out using blood. The receptors here all came from a man aged 18-30 years in good health.

This clonotype has a single count. The chain carries TRBV11-2 and TRBJ2-2; the match to TRBD2 covers 10 bases. Looked up from germline, CDR1 is SGHAT and CDR2 is FQNNGV. This CDR3 has 18 amino acids. J was trimmed by 4 bases and V by 1 base; bases with no gene match: 9. In DNA, the CDR3 is TGTGCCAGCAGCTTAGGTCCAGCGGGGGGGCCGCGCACCGGGGAGCTGTTTTTT. Amino acids: CASSLGPAGGPRTGELFF.

This chain uses TRBV27 with TRBJ2-4; TRBD1 agrees at 12 bases. This CDR3 is 13 amino acids long. The J segment lost 15 bases and the V segment lost 5 bases, leaving 8 bases of the junction unmatched. In germline, CDR1 is MNHEY, CDR2 SMNVEV (reference sequence). This CDR3 is CASSPGQGAPPYF. CDR3 in DNA: TGTGCCAGCAGTCCGGGACAGGGGGCGCCTCCGTACTTC.

The rearrangement joins TRBV20-1 to TRBJ2-5, with no clear D. Trimming cost V 3 bases and J 0 bases, with 5 bases left between them. The CDR3 is made up of 12 amino acids. Germline assignment: CDR1 DFQATT and CDR2 SNEGSKA (reference sequence). CDR3 sequence (DNA): TGCAGTGCTAGCCTTAACCAAGAGACCCAGTACTTC. Protein: CSASLNQETQYF.

This clonotype was detected only a few times. This chain joins TRBV27 and TRBJ2-7; a weak D match, TRBD1 (8 bases). CDR3 length: 14 amino acids. V dropped 11 bases and J dropped 2 bases, with 19 bases sitting between them. CDR1 MNHEY and CDR2 SMNVEV come from the germline V gene (reference sequence). For the CDR3, the DNA is TGTGCCGTTATGAGGACAGGGAGGGCCTACGAGCAGTACTTC. Protein sequence: CAVMRTGRAYEQYF.

This rearrangement joins TRBV11-2 to TRBJ2-5, with D possibly matching TRBD1 (6 bases). V dropped 1 base and J dropped 8 bases, with 20 bases sitting between them. The CDR3 has 16 residues. Germline CDR1 reads SGHAT; CDR2 reads FQNNGV. The CDR3 bases are TGTGCCAGCAGCTTAGGCAGAGGTGGGATACAGGGAACCCAGTACTTC. This sequence encodes CASSLGRGGIQGTQYF.

The V and J genes are TRBV4-2 and TRBJ1-1; TRBD1 matches 8 bases. CDR1 is LGHNA and CDR2 is YNFKEQ in the germline V gene. V trimming: 2 bases; J trimming: 4 bases; junction bases outside the gene matches: 6. The CDR3 has 15 amino acids. The DNA of the CDR3 is TGTGCCAGCAGCCAACCGATCACAGGGGGCACTGAAGCTTTCTTT. Translated: CASSQPITGGTEAFF.

The rearrangement uses TRBV7-2 and TRBJ2-7, with unresolved D. This CDR3 comprises 17 residues. The V gene lost 4 bases and the J gene lost 0 bases, with 19 bases spanning the gap. Germline-derived CDR1 and CDR2 are SGHTA and FQGNSA. CDR3 in amino acids: CASSSTSVMRFSYEQYF. The CDR3 DNA sequence: TGTGCCAGCAGCTCGACCTCGGTAATGCGGTTCTCCTACGAGCAGTACTTC.

This clonotype occurred a few times. The chain has TRBV4-2 and TRBJ2-1, with a weak D call TRBD1 (6 bases). CDR1 LGHNA and CDR2 YNFKEQ come from the germline V gene. This CDR3 region has 16 residues. The V and J ends lost 0 bases and 3 bases respectively, with 12 bases between them. The CDR3 loop reads CASSQDQAGDYNEQFF. CDR3 bases: TGTGCCAGCAGCCAAGATCAGGCAGGGGACTACAATGAGCAGTTCTTC.

The V gene is TRBV20-1, the J gene TRBJ2-1; no reliable D call. V dropped 6 bases and J dropped 2 bases, with 20 bases sitting between them. The CDR3 has 16 residues. Germline V gene sequence: CDR1 DFQATT, CDR2 SNEGSKA (reference sequence). DNA for the CDR3: TGCAGTGCACCGGACGCCAGATCAGAGACCTACAATGAGCAGTTCTTC. Translation gives CSAPDARSETYNEQFF.

This clonotype appeared a single time. The chain is built from TRBV6-2 or TRBV6-3 and TRBJ2-2; 10 bases fit TRBD1. V shed 8 bases, J shed 4 bases, and the junction held 7 bases outside the gene matches. CDR3 length equals 15 residues. The germline CDR1 and CDR2 sequences are MNHEY and SVGEGT. CDR3 sequence reads: CASGDRGRVTGELFF. The CDR3 DNA sequence: TGTGCCAGCGGAGACAGGGGGCGAGTCACCGGGGAGCTGTTTTTT.

The chain links TRBV20-1 to TRBJ1-5, with D unclear. Trimming removed 5 bases at V and 4 bases at J, with 6 bases between. The CDR3 is 11 amino acids. Germline V lookup: CDR1 DFQATT, CDR2 SNEGSKA (reference sequence). CDR3 protein: CSAGRNQPQHF. The CDR3 region has the DNA TGCAGTGCTGGACGAAATCAGCCCCAGCATTTT.

This clonotype has only one observation. The rearrangement links TRBV27 to TRBJ1-2, with TRBD1 as a possible D gene (6 bases). This CDR3 is built from 14 residues. V dropped 4 bases and J dropped 3 bases, with 12 bases sitting between them. Germline CDR1 reads MNHEY; CDR2 reads SMNVEV (reference sequence). The CDR3, as DNA: TGTGCCAGCAGTTGGACTCAGGGGTACTATGGCTACACCTTC. Amino acid sequence: CASSWTQGYYGYTF.

This CDR3 is CAISDDNTDTQYF. The CDR3 DNA sequence: TGTGCCATCAGTGATGACAACACAGATACGCAGTATTTT. V gene TRBV10-3 combines with J gene TRBJ2-3; D gene ambiguous. Germline assignment: CDR1 ENHRY and CDR2 SYGVKD. Trimming left V 3 bases short and J 2 bases short, with 6 bases between. The CDR3 sequence is 13 residues long.

This clonotype was detected only once. The CDR3 DNA reads TGCGCCAGCAGCTTCGGCAGGGTAGATGAAAAACTGTTTTTT. As protein: CASSFGRVDEKLFF. V usage is TRBV5-1 and J usage is TRBJ1-4; D possibly corresponds to TRBD1 (5 bases). The CDR3 loop spans 14 amino acids. The germline V gene encodes CDR1 SGHRS and CDR2 YFSETQ. Trimming stripped 2 bases from V and 6 bases from J, with 11 bases between. The entire variable domain, with the rest obtained from reference TRBV5-1 and TRBJ1-4, is as follows: KAGVTQTPRYLIKTRGQQVTLSCSPISGHRSVSWYQQTPGQGLQFLFEYFSETQRNKGNFPGRFSGRQFSNSRSEMNVSTLELGDSALYLCASSFGRVDEKLFFGSGTQLSVL.

This clonotype was counted only a few times. V usage is TRBV6-5 and J usage is TRBJ2-4; D may be TRBD1 (5 bases). The V end lost 4 bases, the J end lost 1 base, and 14 bases lay between the germline ends. Germline assignment: CDR1 MNHEY and CDR2 SVGAGI. This CDR3 comprises 16 residues. The CDR3 loop reads CASSWGSPSAKNIQYF. The CDR3, as DNA: TGTGCCAGCAGTTGGGGCAGCCCGTCGGCCAAAAACATTCAGTACTTC.

The rearrangement joins TRBV7-8 to TRBJ2-5; D gene ambiguous. Trimming took off 2 bases at V and 1 base at J, with 8 bases between the two ends. The CDR3 loop spans 14 amino acids. The germline gives CDR1 SGHVS, CDR2 FQNEAQ. The CDR3 DNA reads TGTGCCAGCAGCTTATATGCATCCCAAGAGACCCAGTACTTC. It specifies CASSLYASQETQYF.

A few counts support this clonotype. This sequence joins TRBV11-2 and TRBJ2-1; D tentatively fits TRBD1 or TRBD2 (5 bases each). The CDR3 length is 16 residues. CDR1 and CDR2 from the germline V gene are SGHAT and FQNNGV. Trimming cost V 5 bases and J 8 bases, with 22 bases left between them. Here the CDR3 DNA reads TGTGCCAGCAGCGTACAGCCCGGGACCCCCGCCCATGAGCAGTTCTTC. It codes for CASSVQPGTPAHEQFF. Full variable domain (outside the CDR3, taken from reference TRBV11-2 and TRBJ2-1): EAGVAQSPRYKIIEKRQSVAFWCNPISGHATLYWYQQILGQGPKLLIQFQNNGVVDDSQLPKDRFSAERLKGVDSTLKIQPAKLEDSAVYLCASSVQPGTPAHEQFFGPGTRLTVL.

In DNA, the CDR3 is TGTGCCAGCAGCTTGGAAGAGATCTCCTACGAGCAGTACTTC. Its protein product is CASSLEEISYEQYF. This chain connects TRBV7-2 to TRBJ2-7; D gene uncertain. CDR1 and CDR2 (germline): SGHTA, FQGNSA. Trimming cost V 3 bases and J 0 bases, with 9 bases left between them. The length of the CDR3 is 14 residues. The variable domain in full, with the rest retrieved from reference TRBV7-2 and TRBJ2-7, is GAGVSQSPSNKVTEKGKDVELRCDPISGHTALYWYRQSLGQGLEFLIYFQGNSAPDKSGLPSDRFSAERTGGSVSTLTIQRTQQEDSAVYLCASSLEEISYEQYFGPGTRLTVT.

The rearrangement links TRBV4-1 to TRBJ2-1, with TRBD2 matching over 9 bases. The CDR3 is 15 amino acids. Germline CDR1 reads MGHRA; CDR2 reads YSYEKL. The V gene end was trimmed by 7 bases and the J gene end by 4 bases; junction bases not matched to a gene: 8. CDR3 DNA sequence: TGCGCCAGCACCGAGGCTAGCGGGGATTACAATGAGCAGTTCTTC. This codes for CASTEASGDYNEQFF.

V and J are TRBV29-1 and TRBJ2-4; D might be TRBD1 or TRBD2, each matching 5 bases. The length of the CDR3 is 14 residues. Germline lookup yields CDR1 SQVTM and CDR2 ANQGSEA. V was cut by 4 bases and J by 0 bases, with 10 bases left in between. Written as DNA, the CDR3 is TGCAGCGTTGGAGGGGCTTTAGCCAAAAACATTCAGTACTTC. It translates to CSVGGALAKNIQYF. Complete variable domain (other parts from reference TRBV29-1 and TRBJ2-4): SAVISQKPSRDICQRGTSLTIQCQVDSQVTMMFWYRQQPGQSLTLIATANQGSEATYESGFVIDKFPISRPNLTFSTLTVSNMSPEDSSIYLCSVGGALAKNIQYFGAGTRLSVL.

CDR3 amino acids: CSVRPSELEAFF. DNA for the CDR3: TGCAGCGTTCGGCCCTCGGAATTGGAAGCTTTCTTT. J is TRBJ1-1 and V is TRBV29-1; no firm D call. The CDR3 sequence is 12 residues long. Deletions cut 5 bases from V and 8 bases from J, with 15 bases between. CDR1 is SQVTM and CDR2 is ANQGSEA in the germline V gene.

This clonotype has just a few counts. The chain recombines TRBV28 with TRBJ2-1; no reliable D call. V was trimmed by 6 bases and J by 2 bases, leaving 11 bases between them. The CDR3 has 14 amino acids. The germline gives CDR1 MDHEN, CDR2 SYDVKM. The CDR3 loop reads CASRLTSTYNEQFF. CDR3 DNA sequence: TGTGCCAGCAGGTTGACAAGCACCTACAATGAGCAGTTCTTC.

V is TRBV5-6 and J is TRBJ2-2; TRBD1 matches at 10 bases. Trimming took 4 bases from V and 4 from J; bases not matched to a gene: 7. The germline CDR1 and CDR2 sequences are SGHDT and YYEEEE. This CDR3 has 16 amino acids. The CDR3 coding sequence is TGTGCCAGCAGCCTGTCCGGGACAGGGGTCACCGGGGAGCTGTTTTTT. Translating gives CASSLSGTGVTGELFF.

The chain employs TRBV11-2 and TRBJ2-1; D is perhaps TRBD1 or TRBD2 (5 bases each). Germline V CDR1 and CDR2: SGHAT, FQNNGV. V gave up 2 bases and J gave up 6 bases, with 17 bases separating them. The CDR3 consists of 16 residues. The CDR3 sequence: CASSLSGRALFNEQFF. In nucleotides, the CDR3 is TGTGCCAGCAGCTTAAGCGGCAGGGCTCTTTTCAATGAGCAGTTCTTC. Full variable domain (missing parts from reference TRBV11-2 and TRBJ2-1): EAGVAQSPRYKIIEKRQSVAFWCNPISGHATLYWYQQILGQGPKLLIQFQNNGVVDDSQLPKDRFSAERLKGVDSTLKIQPAKLEDSAVYLCASSLSGRALFNEQFFGPGTRLTVL.

The rearrangement uses TRBV7-2 and TRBJ2-5; tentatively, D is TRBD2 (5 bases). This CDR3 has 14 residues. Trimming removed 9 bases at V and 0 bases at J, with 14 bases between. Germline V CDR1 and CDR2: SGHTA, FQGNSA. DNA for the CDR3: TGTGCCAGTAAGTCGAGGGAGTACCAAGAGACCCAGTACTTC. Its protein product is CASKSREYQETQYF.

V and J are TRBV5-1 and TRBJ2-5; D tentatively fits TRBD1 or TRBD2 (7 bases each). The germline V gene has CDR1 SGHRS and CDR2 YFSETQ. This CDR3 region has 13 residues. The V end was cut by 7 bases, the J end by 1 base, with 11 bases between. CDR3 amino acids: CASGGDSQETQYF. The CDR3, as DNA: TGCGCCAGCGGGGGGGACAGCCAAGAGACCCAGTACTTC.